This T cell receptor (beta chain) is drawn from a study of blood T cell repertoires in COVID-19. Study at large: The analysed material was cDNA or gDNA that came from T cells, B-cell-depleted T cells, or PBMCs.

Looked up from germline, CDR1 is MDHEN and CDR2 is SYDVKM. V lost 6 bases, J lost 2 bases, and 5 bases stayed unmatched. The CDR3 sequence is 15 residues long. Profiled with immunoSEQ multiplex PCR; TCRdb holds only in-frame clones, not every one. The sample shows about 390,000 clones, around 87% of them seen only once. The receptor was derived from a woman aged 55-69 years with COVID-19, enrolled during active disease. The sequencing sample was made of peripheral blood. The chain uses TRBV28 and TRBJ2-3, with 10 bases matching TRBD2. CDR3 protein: CASRERGGITDTQYF. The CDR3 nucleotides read TGTGCCAGCAGGGAGCGGGGGGGCATCACAGATACGCAGTATTTT.